These T cell receptor beta chains were read from a single sample in a study of T-cell memory formation after mild COVID-19. TCRdb re-analysed the 5' RACE reads in MiXCR, keeping a single row per CDR3 protein. The sample lists roughly 410,000 distinct CDR3 sequences; 24% were seen once. The material sequenced was PBMCs or a T cell subset sorted from them (not recorded which). The receptors were gathered from an adult woman who had mild COVID-19 (a few samples of this study predate the infection). Cell type and time point are not known. CDR3s include the opening cysteine and the closing phenylalanine or tryptophan. The D gene is left open where the match is weak. Some rows mark clone size as missing; the rest say once, few, many or name a class of expanded clone.

j_call d_call clone_size v_call cdr3_aa cdr3_nt
TRBJ2-7 NA few TRBV21-1 CASSPSVDDEQYF TGTGCCAGCAGCCCCTCTGTAGATGACGAGCAGTACTTC
TRBJ2-3 NA many TRBV5-5 CASSWGGDTQYF TGTGCCAGCAGCTGGGGTGGGGATACGCAGTATTTT
TRBJ2-7 TRBD1 NA TRBV30 CAWSHGGQGSYEQYF TGTGCCTGGAGTCACGGGGGACAGGGATCCTACGAGCAGTACTTC
TRBJ1-1 NA few TRBV7-9 CASSSSGGQVEAFF TGTGCCAGCAGCTCGAGTGGGGGGCAGGTTGAAGCTTTCTTT
TRBJ2-2 NA few TRBV7-8 CASSFLAITYTGELFF TGTGCCAGCAGCTTCCTAGCGATAACTTACACCGGGGAGCTGTTTTTT
TRBJ2-2 TRBD1 few TRBV24-1 CATSDSAGTGTIGELFF TGTGCCACCAGTGATTCCGCCGGGACAGGGACTATCGGGGAGCTGTTTTTT
TRBJ2-3 TRBD1 NA TRBV5-6 CASSAAGTGGEWTDTQYF TGTGCCAGCAGCGCAGCCGGGACAGGGGGCGAGTGGACAGATACGCAGTATTTT
TRBJ2-5 TRBD2 NA TRBV12-3/TRBV12-4 CASSPQNALAGVETQYF TGTGCCAGCAGCCCCCAGAATGCACTAGCGGGGGTGGAGACCCAGTACTTC
TRBJ2-1 TRBD1 NA TRBV7-2 CASSRDRDSYNEQFF TGTGCCAGCAGCCGGGACAGGGACTCCTACAATGAGCAGTTCTTC
TRBJ1-4 TRBD1 NA TRBV18 CASSPWDRPNEKLFF TGTGCCAGCTCACCATGGGACAGACCTAATGAAAAACTGTTTTTT
TRBJ1-1 NA NA TRBV9 CASSVDGGNTEAFF TGTGCCAGCAGCGTAGATGGGGGGAACACTGAAGCTTTCTTT
TRBJ2-2 NA NA TRBV7-8 CASSLVGGPNTGELFF TGTGCCAGCAGCTTAGTCGGGGGACCGAACACCGGGGAGCTGTTTTTT
TRBJ1-3 TRBD1 many TRBV4-1 CASSQDSTTGTGKGNTIYF TGCGCCAGCAGCCAAGATTCAACGACCGGGACAGGGAAAGGAAACACCATATATTTT
TRBJ2-3 TRBD1 NA TRBV3-1 CASALTGSTYDTQYF TGTGCCAGCGCTTTGACAGGGTCGACGTATGATACGCAGTATTTT
TRBJ2-2 NA NA TRBV5-4 CASSLQGSVTGELFF TGTGCCAGCAGCTTACAGGGATCGGTCACCGGGGAGCTGTTTTTT
TRBJ1-5 TRBD1 NA TRBV6-5 CASSPGQGASNQPQHF TGTGCCAGCAGCCCTGGACAGGGGGCAAGCAATCAGCCCCAGCATTTT
TRBJ2-3 NA NA TRBV20-1 CSARGGGKADTQYF TGCAGTGCTAGGGGAGGGGGCAAGGCAGATACGCAGTATTTT
TRBJ1-5 TRBD1 many TRBV7-9 CASGTGGNQPQHF TGTGCCAGCGGAACAGGGGGCAATCAGCCCCAGCATTTT
TRBJ1-6 NA NA TRBV11-2 CASSLGRYKSYNSPLHF TGTGCCAGCAGCCTAGGCCGATATAAATCCTATAATTCACCCCTCCACTTT
TRBJ2-7 TRBD1 NA TRBV7-3 CASSYQGQGYEQYF TGTGCCAGCAGTTACCAAGGACAGGGCTACGAGCAGTACTTC
TRBJ2-3 NA NA TRBV4-1 CASSQDWPRDTDTQYF TGCGCCAGCAGCCAAGACTGGCCAAGGGACACAGATACGCAGTATTTT
TRBJ2-5 TRBD2 NA TRBV9 CASSPTLPGGLKTQYF TGTGCCAGCAGCCCCACTCTACCGGGGGGGCTCAAAACCCAGTACTTC
TRBJ2-1 NA few TRBV5-1 CASSQGTSNEQFF TGCGCCAGCAGCCAAGGGACTTCCAATGAGCAGTTCTTC
TRBJ2-1 TRBD2 few TRBV29-1 CSVVGEGLDNEQFF TGCAGCGTTGTGGGGGAGGGGCTCGACAATGAGCAGTTCTTC
TRBJ2-5 NA few TRBV6-5 CASSYQAGGEETQYF TGTGCCAGCAGTTACCAGGCAGGGGGGGAAGAGACCCAGTACTTC
TRBJ1-1 NA few TRBV11-2 CASSFDSEGTEAFF TGTGCCAGCAGCTTCGACAGCGAAGGGACTGAAGCTTTCTTT
TRBJ2-3 TRBD2 NA TRBV6-6 CASSYSRGGHTDTQYF TGTGCCAGCAGTTACTCACGCGGGGGGCACACAGATACGCAGTATTTT
TRBJ2-7 TRBD1 NA TRBV6-1 CASKTGEDYEQYF TGTGCCAGCAAGACAGGGGAAGACTACGAGCAGTACTTC
TRBJ1-2 TRBD1 few TRBV4-1 CASSQEYDRGYGYTF TGCGCCAGCAGCCAAGAATACGACAGGGGCTATGGCTACACCTTC
TRBJ1-5 TRBD1 many TRBV15 CATAPGQGRLVNNQPQHF TGTGCCACCGCTCCGGGACAGGGAAGGCTGGTAAACAATCAGCCCCAGCATTTT